This TCR beta chain was profiled in a study of identical twins (dated by TCRdb to the mid-2010s). Some background on the complete study: To test whether fetal clonotypes persist, this study deep-sequenced TCR alpha and beta repertoires from monozygotic twins, from unrelated adults of various ages, and from cord blood. To rule out contamination, replicate twin experiments were performed at different times with different library preparation protocols.

Every donor was a healthy Caucasian. Three pairs of female monozygotic twins, all aged roughly 18 to 29 years, were included in the twin cohort. Positive isolation kits from Invitrogen were used to isolate the CD4+ and CD8+ T cell populations. Libraries were prepared through 5' RACE. TCRdb records Illumina HiSeq 2000 as the sequencer. Template switching added a universal primer binding site, and the final cDNA carried a unique molecular identifier that allowed TCR cDNA molecules to be counted accurately. Specific primers in the conserved constant-segment region were used to synthesize first-strand cDNA for TCR alpha and beta chains. To control for contamination, every cDNA library carried two barcodes: a SMART-Mk sample barcode plus Illumina barcodes. TruSeq adapter sequences, together with Illumina sample barcodes, were added in two successive PCR steps. The TCR alpha and beta cDNA libraries were sequenced on the Illumina HiSeq platform using custom primers. On the authors' methods: MiGEC processed the raw reads to extract unique molecular identifiers, while MiXCR was used to determine the CDR3 positions. Recombination models were inferred per individual with the repgenHMM and IGoR tools using an EM algorithm. Shared clonotypes were analyzed with the tcR package in R, and sharing was normalized by the product of cloneset sizes. To study raw recombination without the effects of thymic and clonal selection, out-of-frame nonproductive sequences were analyzed. TCRdb reanalyzed the raw reads on its own, using fastp at Q25 for trimming and MiXCR for clone calling, and kept in-frame beta chains. A single entry per CDR3 protein holds the most common genes and DNA from its merged rows. TCRdb's processing, not the study's, gives the V and J calls here. The sample profile shows 450,000 or so distinct CDR3 sequences; 20% to 25% of them were found once. The top ten clonotypes cover 2.9% of the sample.

This clonotype was seen a few times. Its antigen remains undetermined. Base quality data are lacking; no much larger clone is found one base away. Overall study outcomes, separate from this receptor: Compared with coincidental sharing between unrelated individuals, an excess of low generation-probability sequences was observed among out-of-frame TCR alpha sequences shared between twins. Abundant cord blood beta clonotypes had fewer insertions, young adult naive repertoires showed a similar but weaker trend, and memory repertoires showed no such trend. A weaker excess of twin sharing was found in beta out-of-frame sequences because the signal-to-noise ratio was lowered by fewer shared sequences. Invariant T cells such as MAIT and iNKT could partly confound zero-insertion analyses, although diverse VJ usage argued against such confounding for most clonotypes. Because the same donors could not be followed over many years, the conclusions depended on cross-sectional statistical analysis. In monozygotic twins, out-of-frame TCR alpha sharing was systematically underestimated by recombination models, although the models agreed with sharing between unrelated individuals.

The same specimen was also included in a second study, on T cells expressing NK-cell markers. The second study also describes: Fewer than ten donors provided sorted CD3+CD56+NKG2C+, CD3+CD56+NKG2C- and CD3+CD56-NKG2C+ T-cell subsets, whose TCR beta-chain repertoires were profiled. Among the eight sequenced donors, only one was HCMV-seronegative, while the other seven were HCMV-seropositive. In several experiments an anti-gammadeltaTCR antibody was added to restrict sorting to alphabetaTCR-expressing T cells. In six donors, the dominant CD3+CD56+NKG2C+ clonotypes were among the top 10 CD8+ clonotypes and accounted for about 1.0-7.0% of CD8+ T cells. Those dominant clonotypes were again the most abundant among CD3+CD56-NKG2C+ cells in several donors, at roughly 25-65%. It remained unclear whether the expanded NKG2C-expressing T cell clones were specific for HCMV antigens. Randomly selected healthy volunteers, three men and five women, were used as the eight sequenced donors. A commercial ELISA kit detecting HCMV-specific IgG in serum was used to determine HCMV serostatus. MIGEC was used to demultiplex reads and group the reads by UMI, and MiTCR was used to assemble and quantify clonotypes. To remove erroneous sequences, TCR cDNA sequences were retained only when supported by two or more reads. Downstream repertoire analysis used the tcR package, and clonotypes were matched across fractions by CDR3 nucleotide sequence plus V segment. VDJmatch was used to annotate antigen specificity against VDJdb, with one amino acid substitution in CDR3 allowed.

Material: CD4+ T cells sorted from blood. The TCR originated in a woman under 30 in good health.

The DNA sequence follows: TGCAGTGCTAGTCGGGGGTACGAGCAGTACTTC. This yields the protein CSASRGYEQYF. The chain uses TRBV20-1 and TRBJ2-7; the best D guess is TRBD2, with 6 bases matching. CDR1 and CDR2 were assigned from the germline V gene (reference sequence) as DFQATT and SNEGSKA. Its CDR3 holds 11 amino acids, cysteine through phenylalanine. The sequence is cut down to CDR3 DNA, 33 bases in frame from base 1. V loses 3 bases, J loses 4 bases, and the germline ends lie 7 bases apart.